Detailed here is one T cell receptor beta chain. These data belong to a study of human T cells and chemical hapten exposure. CDR1 and CDR2 (germline): LGHDT, YNNKEL (reference sequence). Trimming cost V 6 bases and J 10 bases, with 13 bases left between them. The CDR3 contains 13 residues. Indicated time point: patch test 3, about 24 weeks after DPC sensitization. Documented treatment: therapeutic diphenylcyclopropenone sensitization with weekly scalp DPC. MiXCR was run by TCRdb on the RACE reads, yielding one entry per CDR3 protein. The repertoire holds about 160,000 distinct CDR3 sequences, with around a quarter as singletons.

The receptor was isolated from a woman aged 18-35 years with alopecia areata. Some clones in this sample may be carry-over from other donors' samples. Sequenced material: whole blood, taken in connection with sensitization to the hapten diphenylcyclopropenone (DPC). This chain joins TRBV3-1 and TRBJ1-6, with D possibly TRBD1 on 6 matching bases. CDR3 coding DNA: TGTGCCAGCAGACACCGGGACACCTCACCCCTCCACTTT. Translated: CASRHRDTSPLHF.